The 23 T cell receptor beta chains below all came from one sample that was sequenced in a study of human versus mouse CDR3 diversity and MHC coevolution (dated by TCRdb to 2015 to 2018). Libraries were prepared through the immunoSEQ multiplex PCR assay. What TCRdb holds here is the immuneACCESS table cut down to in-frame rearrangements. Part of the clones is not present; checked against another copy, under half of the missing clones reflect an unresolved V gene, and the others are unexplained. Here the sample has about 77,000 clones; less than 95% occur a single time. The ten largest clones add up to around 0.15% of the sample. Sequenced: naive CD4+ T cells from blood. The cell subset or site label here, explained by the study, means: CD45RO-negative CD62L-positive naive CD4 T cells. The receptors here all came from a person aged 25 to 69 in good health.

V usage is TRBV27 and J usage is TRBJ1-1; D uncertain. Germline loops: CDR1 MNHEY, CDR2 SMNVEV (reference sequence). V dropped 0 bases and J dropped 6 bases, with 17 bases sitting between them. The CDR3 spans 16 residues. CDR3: CASSLSVPRKRSEAFF. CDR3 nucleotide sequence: TGTGCCAGCAGTTTATCGGTACCGAGGAAGAGATCTGAAGCTTTCTTT.

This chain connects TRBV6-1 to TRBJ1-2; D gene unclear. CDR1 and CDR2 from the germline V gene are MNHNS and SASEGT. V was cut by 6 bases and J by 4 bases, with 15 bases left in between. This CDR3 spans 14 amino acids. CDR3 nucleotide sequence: TGTGCCAGCAGCATAAATTACATCGCCTATGGCTACACCTTC. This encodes CASSINYIAYGYTF.

The CDR3 DNA reads as TGTGCCAGCAGCAGAGACCAGAACAGGCAGTTCTTC. This translates into CASSRDQNRQFF. The V call is TRBV5-4, the J call TRBJ2-1; no reliable D call. The CDR3 consists of 12 residues. From germline, CDR1 is SGHNT and CDR2 YYREEE (reference sequence). V shed 4 bases and J shed 12 bases, with 14 bases lying between them.

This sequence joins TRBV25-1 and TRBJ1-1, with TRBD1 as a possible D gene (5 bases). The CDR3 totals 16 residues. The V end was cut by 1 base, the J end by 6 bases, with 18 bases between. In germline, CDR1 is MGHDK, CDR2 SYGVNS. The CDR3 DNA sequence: TGTGCCAGCAGTGAATCATGGAGGGGCTGGGGGGCTGAAGCTTTCTTT. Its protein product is CASSESWRGWGAEAFF.

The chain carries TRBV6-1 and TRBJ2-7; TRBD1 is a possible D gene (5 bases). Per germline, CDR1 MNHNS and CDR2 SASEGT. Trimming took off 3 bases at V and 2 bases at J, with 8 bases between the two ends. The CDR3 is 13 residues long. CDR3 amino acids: CASSERRAYEQYF. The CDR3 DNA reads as TGTGCCAGCAGTGAGCGCAGGGCCTACGAGCAGTACTTC.

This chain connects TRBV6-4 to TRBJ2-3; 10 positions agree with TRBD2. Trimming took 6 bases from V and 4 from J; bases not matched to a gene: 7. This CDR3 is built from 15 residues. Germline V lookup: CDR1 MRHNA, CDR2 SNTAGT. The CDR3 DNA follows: TGTGCCAGCAGCGACAAAGCGGGAGGGGCAGATACGCAGTATTTT. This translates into CASSDKAGGADTQYF.

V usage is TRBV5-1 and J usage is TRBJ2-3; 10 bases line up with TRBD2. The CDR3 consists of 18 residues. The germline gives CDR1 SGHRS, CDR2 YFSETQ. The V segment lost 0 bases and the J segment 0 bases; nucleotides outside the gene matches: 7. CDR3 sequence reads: CASSLGRLAGASTDTQYF. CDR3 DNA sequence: TGCGCCAGCAGCTTGGGGCGGCTAGCGGGGGCTAGCACAGATACGCAGTATTTT.

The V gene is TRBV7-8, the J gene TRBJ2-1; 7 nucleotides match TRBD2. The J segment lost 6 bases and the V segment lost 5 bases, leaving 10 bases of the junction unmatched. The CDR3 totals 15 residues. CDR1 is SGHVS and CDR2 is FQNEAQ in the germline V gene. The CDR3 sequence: CASSPSSGSFNEQFF. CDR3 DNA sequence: TGTGCCAGCAGCCCGTCTAGCGGAAGCTTCAATGAGCAGTTCTTC. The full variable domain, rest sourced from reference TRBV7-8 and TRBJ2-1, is GAGVSQSPRYKVAKRGQDVALRCDPISGHVSLFWYQQALGQGPEFLTYFQNEAQLDKSGLPSDRFFAERPEGSVSTLKIQRTQQEDSAVYLCASSPSSGSFNEQFFGPGTRLTVL.

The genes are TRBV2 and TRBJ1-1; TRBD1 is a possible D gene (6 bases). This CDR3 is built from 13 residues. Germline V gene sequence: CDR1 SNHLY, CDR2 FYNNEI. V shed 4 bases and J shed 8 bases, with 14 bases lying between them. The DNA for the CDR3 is TGTGCCAGCAGTGGTCGGTGGGGGCAAGAAGCTTTCTTT. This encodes CASSGRWGQEAFF.

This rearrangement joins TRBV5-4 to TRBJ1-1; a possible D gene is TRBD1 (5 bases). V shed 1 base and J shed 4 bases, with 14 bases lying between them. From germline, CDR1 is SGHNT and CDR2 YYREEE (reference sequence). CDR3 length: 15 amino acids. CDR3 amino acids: CASSLIGSQGTEAFF. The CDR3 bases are TGTGCCAGCAGCTTGATAGGGTCTCAGGGCACTGAAGCTTTCTTT.

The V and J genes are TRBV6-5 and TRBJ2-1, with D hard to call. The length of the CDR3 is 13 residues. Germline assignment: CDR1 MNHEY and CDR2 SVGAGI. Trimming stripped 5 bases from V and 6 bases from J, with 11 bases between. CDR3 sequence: CASSRTRSNEQFF. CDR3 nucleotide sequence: TGTGCCAGCAGTCGTACCCGGAGCAATGAGCAGTTCTTC.

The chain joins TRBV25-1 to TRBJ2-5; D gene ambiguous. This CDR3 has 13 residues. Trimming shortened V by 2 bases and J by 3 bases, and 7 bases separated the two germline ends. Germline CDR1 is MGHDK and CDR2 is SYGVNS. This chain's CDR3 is CASSEPQEETQYF. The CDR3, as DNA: TGTGCCAGCAGTGAACCTCAGGAAGAGACCCAGTACTTC. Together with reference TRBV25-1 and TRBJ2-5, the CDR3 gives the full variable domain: EADIYQTPRYLVIGTGKKITLECSQTMGHDKMYWYQQDPGMELHLIHYSYGVNSTEKGDLSSESTVSRIRTEHFPLTLESARPSHTSQYLCASSEPQEETQYFGPGTRLLVL.

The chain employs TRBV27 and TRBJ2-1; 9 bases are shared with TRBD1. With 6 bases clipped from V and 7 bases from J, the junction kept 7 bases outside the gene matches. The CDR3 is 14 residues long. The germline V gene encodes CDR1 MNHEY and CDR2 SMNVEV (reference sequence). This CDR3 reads CASRPQGAGNEQFF. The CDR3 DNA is TGTGCCAGCAGACCACAGGGGGCGGGGAATGAGCAGTTCTTC.

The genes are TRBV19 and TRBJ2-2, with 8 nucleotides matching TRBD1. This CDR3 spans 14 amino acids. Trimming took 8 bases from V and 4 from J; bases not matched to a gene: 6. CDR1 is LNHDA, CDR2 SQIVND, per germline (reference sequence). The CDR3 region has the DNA TGTGCCAGTCAAGACAGGGGCCGCACCGGGGAGCTGTTTTTT. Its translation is CASQDRGRTGELFF.

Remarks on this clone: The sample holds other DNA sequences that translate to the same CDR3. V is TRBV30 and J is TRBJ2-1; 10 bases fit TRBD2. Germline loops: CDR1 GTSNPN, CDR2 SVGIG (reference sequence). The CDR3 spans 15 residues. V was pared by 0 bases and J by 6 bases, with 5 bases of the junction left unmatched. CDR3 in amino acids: CAWSVRLAGVNEQFF. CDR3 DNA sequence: TGTGCCTGGAGTGTACGCCTAGCGGGAGTCAATGAGCAGTTCTTC.

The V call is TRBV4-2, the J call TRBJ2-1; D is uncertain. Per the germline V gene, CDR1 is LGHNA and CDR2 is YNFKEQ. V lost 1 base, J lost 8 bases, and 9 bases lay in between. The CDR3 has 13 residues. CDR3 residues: CASSQGPQDEQFF. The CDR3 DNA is TGTGCCAGCAGCCAAGGACCGCAGGATGAGCAGTTCTTC.

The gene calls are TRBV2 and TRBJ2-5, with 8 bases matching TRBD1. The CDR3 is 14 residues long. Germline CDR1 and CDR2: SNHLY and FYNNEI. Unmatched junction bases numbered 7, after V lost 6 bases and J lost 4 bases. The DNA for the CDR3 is TGTGCCAGCAGCCTCCAGGGGGCGGGAGAGACCCAGTACTTC. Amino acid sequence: CASSLQGAGETQYF.

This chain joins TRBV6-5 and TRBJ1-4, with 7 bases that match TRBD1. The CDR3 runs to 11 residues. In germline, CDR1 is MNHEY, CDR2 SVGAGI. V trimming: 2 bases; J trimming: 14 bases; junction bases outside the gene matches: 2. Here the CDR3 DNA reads TGTGCCAGCAGTTACAGGGGGCGGCTGTTTTTT. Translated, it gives CASSYRGRLFF.

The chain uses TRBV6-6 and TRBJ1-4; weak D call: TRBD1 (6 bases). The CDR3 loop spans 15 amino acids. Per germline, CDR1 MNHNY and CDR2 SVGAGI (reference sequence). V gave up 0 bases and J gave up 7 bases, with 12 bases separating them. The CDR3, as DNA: TGTGCCAGCAGTTACTCCCTCAGGGGCGGTGAAAAACTGTTTTTT. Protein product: CASSYSLRGGEKLFF.

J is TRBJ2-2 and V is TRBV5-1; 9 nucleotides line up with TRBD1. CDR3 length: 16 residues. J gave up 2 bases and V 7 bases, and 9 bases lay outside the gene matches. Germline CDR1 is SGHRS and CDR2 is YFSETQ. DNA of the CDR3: TGCGCCAGCGGTGACCCGGGACAGGGAAACACCGGGGAGCTGTTTTTT. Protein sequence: CASGDPGQGNTGELFF.

The CDR3, as DNA: TGTGCCAGCAGTGCCAGGCCACCAGGGCCCCAGCATTTT. This sequence encodes CASSARPPGPQHF. The rearrangement uses TRBV6-1 and TRBJ1-5; unclear D gene. Between the trimmed V and J ends, which lost 4 bases and 9 bases, there was a span of 13 bases. The CDR3 has 13 residues. The V gene's germline CDR1 is MNHNS and CDR2 SASEGT.

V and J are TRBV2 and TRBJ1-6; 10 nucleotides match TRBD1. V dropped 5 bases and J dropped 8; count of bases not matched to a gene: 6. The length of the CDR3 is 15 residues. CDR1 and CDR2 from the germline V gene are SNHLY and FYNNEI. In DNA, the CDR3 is TGTGCCAGCAGTCTCGGACAGGGGGAGTATTCACCCCTCCACTTT. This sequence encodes CASSLGQGEYSPLHF.

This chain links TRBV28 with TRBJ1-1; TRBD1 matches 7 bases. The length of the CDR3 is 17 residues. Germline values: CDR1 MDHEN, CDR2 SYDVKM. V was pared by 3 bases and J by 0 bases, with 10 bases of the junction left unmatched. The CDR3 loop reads CASSLSGTVKMNTEAFF. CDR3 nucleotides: TGTGCCAGCAGTTTGTCCGGGACAGTTAAGATGAACACTGAAGCTTTCTTT.